This TCR beta chain came from a study of T cell responses to AZD1222 COVID-19 vaccine. Study observations and caveats: Of spike-specific TCRs, nearly half reportedly target regions left unmutated in variants. It should be noted that donors were predominantly white British and more often female, and clonal diversity was possibly underestimated.

A remark on this clone: Its antigen is unidentified.

Some clones are missing from TCRdb's copy, which holds only in-frame ones; the method was immunoSEQ multiplex PCR. The sample has approximately 260,000 clones; 85% to 95% are singletons. This CDR3 has 16 amino acids. The V and J ends lost 2 bases and 0 bases respectively, with 11 bases between them. Germline V gene sequence: CDR1 SGHDT, CDR2 YYEEEE. The rearrangement joins TRBV5-6 to TRBJ1-4; no reliable D call. The source is an adult in good health. Sequencing used peripheral blood, obtained on day 0 of AZD1222 vaccination. This CDR3 reads CASSFYADATNEKLFF. CDR3 in DNA: TGTGCCAGCAGCTTCTATGCGGACGCAACTAATGAAAAACTGTTTTTT.